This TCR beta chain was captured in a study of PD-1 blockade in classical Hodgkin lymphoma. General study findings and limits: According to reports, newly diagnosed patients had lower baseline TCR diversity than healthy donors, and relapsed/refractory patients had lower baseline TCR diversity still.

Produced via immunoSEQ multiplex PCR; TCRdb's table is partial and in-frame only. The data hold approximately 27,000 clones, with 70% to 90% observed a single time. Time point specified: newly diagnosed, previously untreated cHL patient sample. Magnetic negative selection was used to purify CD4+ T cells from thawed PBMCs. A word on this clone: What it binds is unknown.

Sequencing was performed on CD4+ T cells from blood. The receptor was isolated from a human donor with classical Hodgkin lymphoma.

The CDR3 DNA follows: TGTGCCAGCTACGGACTAGCTACTGAGACCCAGTACTTC. Translation gives CASYGLATETQYF. The chain employs TRBV5-6 and TRBJ2-5; TRBD2 aligns across 8 bases. The V gene's germline CDR1 is SGHDT and CDR2 YYEEEE. The CDR3 has 13 residues. J lost 5 bases, V lost 7 bases, and 7 bases had no gene match.